A selection of T cell receptor beta chains follows, all from one sample in a study of shared clonotypes between healthy human individuals. Data came from immunoSEQ multiplex PCR; TCRdb stores just in-frame clones and leaves some out. The table lists over a million clones, roughly 95% of them singletons. Specimen: naive CD4+ T cells sorted from blood. The receptors stem from a man aged 25-40 years in good health. CDR3s include the opening cysteine and the closing phenylalanine or tryptophan. The D gene is left open where the match is weak. Clone sizes are given selectively: once, few, many, or a class where the clone is expanded.

>TRBV30|.|TRBJ2-1|.
TGTGCCTGGAGTAAAGCCTACAATGAGCAGTTCTTC
CAWSKAYNEQFF
>TRBV5-4|.|TRBJ2-5|.
TGTGCCAGCAGCCGAGGGGGGGCAGAAGAGACCCAGTACTTC
CASSRGGAEETQYF
>TRBV7-6|.|TRBJ2-3|once
TGTGCCAGCAGCGTCCGGGAAACAGATACGCAGTATTTT
CASSVRETDTQYF
>TRBV6-6|TRBD1|TRBJ1-5|.
TGTGCCAGCAGGACAGGGGGCAATCAGCCCCAGCATTTT
CASRTGGNQPQHF
>TRBV25-1|.|TRBJ2-2|.
TGTGCCAGCAGTGTGGGCGGAGGGCCCACCGGGGAGCTGTTTTTT
CASSVGGGPTGELFF
>TRBV6-6|.|TRBJ1-1|.
TGTGCCAGCGGATTTGGACAGATGAACACTGAAGCTTTCTTT
CASGFGQMNTEAFF
>TRBV7-9|.|TRBJ1-5|.
TGTGCCAGCAGCAGGGACGGACTTAGCAATCAGCCCCAGCATTTT
CASSRDGLSNQPQHF
>TRBV19|TRBD2|TRBJ2-3|.
TGTGCCAGTAGGCGGACTAGCGGAAGCACAGATACGCAGTATTTT
CASRRTSGSTDTQYF
>TRBV29-1|.|TRBJ1-1|.
TGCAGCGCTGAAAAACTCGGGGGTAACACTGAAGCTTTCTTT
CSAEKLGGNTEAFF
>TRBV18|.|TRBJ1-1|.
TGTGCCAGCTCACCGAAGGGGGGTCCCACTGAAGCTTTCTTT
CASSPKGGPTEAFF
>TRBV7-3|TRBD2|TRBJ2-3|once
TGTGCCAGCAGCGGGACTAGCGGCCCGGCGACAGATACGCAGTATTTT
CASSGTSGPATDTQYF
>TRBV9|TRBD2|TRBJ2-1|once
TGTGCCAGCAGCGTAGGGAATAGCGGGAGGAATGAGCAGTTCTTC
CASSVGNSGRNEQFF
>TRBV28|TRBD1|TRBJ2-7|once
TGTGCCAGCACCTTAGGGACAGGGGGATCCTACGAGCAGTACTTC
CASTLGTGGSYEQYF
>TRBV9|.|TRBJ2-3|.
TGTGCCAGCAGCGTAGTTGGGGGTTACACAGATACGCAGTATTTT
CASSVVGGYTDTQYF
>TRBV18|.|TRBJ1-4|few
TGTGCCAGCTCCCAGGACACGATCGGAAAACTGTTTTTT
CASSQDTIGKLFF
>TRBV28|.|TRBJ1-5|.
TGTGCCAGCAGTTTATTAGGACAGTATAATCAGCCCCAGCATTTT
CASSLLGQYNQPQHF
>TRBV9|.|TRBJ2-1|once
TGTGCCAGCAGCGTTGACTACAATGAGCAGTTCTTC
CASSVDYNEQFF
>TRBV7-9|TRBD1|TRBJ2-7|.
TGTGCCAGCAGCTATTCGACAGGGCTATACTACGAGCAGTACTTC
CASSYSTGLYYEQYF
>TRBV7-6|.|TRBJ2-5|.
TGTGCCAGCAGCTTGGGACCTAACCAAGAGACCCAGTACTTC
CASSLGPNQETQYF
>TRBV11-1|TRBD2|TRBJ2-2|once
TGTGCCAGCAGCCTAAGCGGGAGAGCTGGGGAGCTGTTTTTT
CASSLSGRAGELFF
>TRBV7-6|TRBD1|TRBJ1-2|.
TGTGCCAGCAGCGCCTTGAGAGGGACAGGGGATGGCTACACCTTC
CASSALRGTGDGYTF
>TRBV11-2|.|TRBJ2-4|.
TGTGCCAGCAGCTTCGGTGGCAGGGGGGACATTCAGTACTTC
CASSFGGRGDIQYF
>TRBV7-9|.|TRBJ2-4|.
TGTGCCAGCAGCTTATTGGCAGGAGACTCCCTCTTGGCCAAAAACATTCAGTACTTC
CASSLLAGDSLLAKNIQYF
>TRBV18|.|TRBJ2-3|.
TGTGCCAGCTCACCACTCCCGGGGGCTGGTGGTACGCAGTATTTT
CASSPLPGAGGTQYF
>TRBV11-2|TRBD1|TRBJ1-2|.
TGTGCCAGCAGCCTTGTGCAGGGGGCGTATGGCTACACCTTC
CASSLVQGAYGYTF
>TRBV18|TRBD1|TRBJ1-5|.
TGTGCCAGCTCACAAGGGGGCGCAGGCCCCCAGCATTTT
CASSQGGAGPQHF
>TRBV7-9|TRBD1|TRBJ2-3|.
TGTGCCAGCAGTCTCGGGACAGGGGAAGGGCGCACAGATACGCAGTATTTT
CASSLGTGEGRTDTQYF
>TRBV11-3|TRBD2|TRBJ2-1|.
TGTGCCAGCAGCACCGGGACTAGCGGTGCGAAGCAGTTCTTC
CASSTGTSGAKQFF
>TRBV7-9|.|TRBJ2-5|.
TGTGCCAGCAGCTTAGGGCAGGGTACAGAGACCCAGTACTTC
CASSLGQGTETQYF
>TRBV18|.|TRBJ2-1|.
TGTGCCAGCTCACCAAATCCGGCAGCATACAATGAGCAGTTCTTC
CASSPNPAAYNEQFF
>TRBV11-2|TRBD2|TRBJ2-1|.
TGTGCCAGCAGTCCAATAGCGGGAGTCTACAATGAGCAGTTCTTC
CASSPIAGVYNEQFF
>TRBV27|TRBD1|TRBJ2-6|.
TGTGCCAGCAGCAAACAGGGGCCTGGGGCCAACGTCCTGACTTTC
CASSKQGPGANVLTF
>TRBV7-9|TRBD2|TRBJ2-1|.
TGTGCCAGCAGCGCAACTAGCGGGGCTCCCAATGAGCAGTTCTTC
CASSATSGAPNEQFF
>TRBV7-9|.|TRBJ2-1|.
TGTGCCAGCAGCGCATTTTCCCCTTATGAGCAGTTCTTC
CASSAFSPYEQFF
>TRBV18|.|TRBJ2-2|.
TGTGCCAGCTCACCGCTTGACATGCCGCTGGCCGGGGAGCTGTTTTTT
CASSPLDMPLAGELFF
>TRBV11-3|.|TRBJ2-2|.
TGTGCCAGCAGCATGAACACCGGGGAGCTGTTTTTT
CASSMNTGELFF
>TRBV28|.|TRBJ1-2|once
TGTGCCAGCAGTTGGGTCCCCCTACAGGGTGCGAGCTTCGGCTACACCTTC
CASSWVPLQGASFGYTF
>TRBV9|.|TRBJ2-3|.
TGTGCCAGCAGCGTACTAGCTAGCACAGATACGCAGTATTTT
CASSVLASTDTQYF
>TRBV27|TRBD2|TRBJ2-7|.
TGTGCCAGCAGTTTATATCCAGCGGGAGGCCCCTACGAGCAGTACTTC
CASSLYPAGGPYEQYF
>TRBV28|TRBD1|TRBJ2-2|.
TGTGCCAGCAGTCCAACGGGACAGGGAGAGGTCGGGGAGCTGTTTTTT
CASSPTGQGEVGELFF
>TRBV11-2|.|TRBJ2-1|.
TGTGCCAGCGCAATATACCTTGGAGGAGAGCAGTTCTTC
CASAIYLGGEQFF
>TRBV7-8|.|TRBJ2-2|.
TGTGCCAGCAGCTTACCCTTGGTGCGGAGGGGGTACTCGAACACCGGGGAGCTGTTTTTT
CASSLPLVRRGYSNTGELFF
>TRBV5-1|TRBD1|TRBJ1-4|.
TGCGCCAGCAGCTTGGCCGAGGGGACAGGGGACGAAAAACTGTTTTTT
CASSLAEGTGDEKLFF
>TRBV29-1|TRBD1|TRBJ2-5|few
TGCAGCGTTGACCAGGGGGCAGAAGAGACCCAGTACTTC
CSVDQGAEETQYF
>TRBV11-2|.|TRBJ2-7|.
TGTGCCAGCAGAGAACAGGGAAGAGGTGACGAGCAGTACTTC
CASREQGRGDEQYF
>TRBV9|.|TRBJ2-3|.
TGTGCCAGCAGCGACTCGGCGGGCCAAACCACAGATACGCAGTATTTT
CASSDSAGQTTDTQYF
>TRBV11-2|.|TRBJ2-7|.
TGTGCCAGCTATAGTATGGGCGAGCAGTACTTC
CASYSMGEQYF
>TRBV15|.|TRBJ2-1|.
TGTGCCACCAGCACTGGACAAAGCTCCTACAATGAGCAGTTCTTC
CATSTGQSSYNEQFF
>TRBV19|.|TRBJ2-7|.
TGTGCCAGTAGTCACCGGACGGGGACGGCCGAGCAGTACTTC
CASSHRTGTAEQYF